One and the same sample provided the 2 T cell receptor beta chains below, sequenced in a study of blood T cell repertoires in COVID-19. Using immunoSEQ multiplex PCR, the repertoire was profiled, and TCRdb retains in-frame clones only, with some absent. The sample yields some 47,000 clones, roughly nine tenths seen once. Sequenced material: peripheral blood. Receptors originate from a woman of 80 years or more in a cohort sampled during active or convalescent COVID-19.

A single count supports this clone. The rearrangement uses TRBV7-2 and TRBJ1-2; D is undetermined. There are 15 residues in the CDR3. Trimming removed 5 bases at V and 0 bases at J, with 13 bases between. Looked up from germline, CDR1 is SGHTA and CDR2 is FQGNSA. CDR3 sequence reads: CASSPRHFSNYGYTF. The DNA for the CDR3 is TGTGCCAGCAGCCCACGACATTTTTCTAACTATGGCTACACCTTC.

This clone was detected only once. This chain connects TRBV3-1 (or the pseudogene TRBV3-2) to TRBJ2-5; possible D gene TRBD1, 5 bases. The CDR3 covers 13 residues. Trimming removed 4 bases at V and 4 bases at J, with 10 bases between. From germline, CDR1 is LGHDT and CDR2 YNNKEL (reference sequence). Here the CDR3 reads CASSLRGGETQYF. The CDR3 DNA is TGTGCCAGCAGCCTTAGGGGTGGAGAGACCCAGTACTTC.